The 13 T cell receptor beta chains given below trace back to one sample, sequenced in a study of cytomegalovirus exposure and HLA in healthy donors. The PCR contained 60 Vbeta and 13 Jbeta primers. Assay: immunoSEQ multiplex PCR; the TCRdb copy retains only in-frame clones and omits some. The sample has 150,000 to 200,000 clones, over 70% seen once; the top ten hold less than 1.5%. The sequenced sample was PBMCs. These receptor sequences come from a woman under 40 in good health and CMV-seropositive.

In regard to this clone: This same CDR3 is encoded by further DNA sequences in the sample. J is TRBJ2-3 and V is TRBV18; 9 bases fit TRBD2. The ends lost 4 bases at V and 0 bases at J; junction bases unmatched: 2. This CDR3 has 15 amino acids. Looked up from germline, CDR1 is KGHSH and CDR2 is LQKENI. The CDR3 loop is CASSLTSGSTDTQYF. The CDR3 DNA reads TGTGCCAGCTCACTAACTAGCGGGAGCACAGATACGCAGTATTTT.

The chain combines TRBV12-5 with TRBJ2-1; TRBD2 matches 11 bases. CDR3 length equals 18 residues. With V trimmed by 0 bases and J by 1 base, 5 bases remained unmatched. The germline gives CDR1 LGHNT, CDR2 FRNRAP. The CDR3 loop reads CASGLVRGTSGSYNEQFF. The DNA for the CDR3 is TGTGCTAGTGGTTTGGTAAGAGGGACTAGCGGATCCTACAATGAGCAGTTCTTC.

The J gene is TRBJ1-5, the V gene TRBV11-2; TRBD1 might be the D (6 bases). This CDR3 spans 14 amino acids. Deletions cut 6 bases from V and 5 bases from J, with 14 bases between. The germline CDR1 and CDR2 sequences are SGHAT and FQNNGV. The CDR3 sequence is CASSSSGVYQPQHF. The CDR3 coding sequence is TGTGCCAGCAGTTCCTCAGGGGTCTATCAGCCCCAGCATTTT.

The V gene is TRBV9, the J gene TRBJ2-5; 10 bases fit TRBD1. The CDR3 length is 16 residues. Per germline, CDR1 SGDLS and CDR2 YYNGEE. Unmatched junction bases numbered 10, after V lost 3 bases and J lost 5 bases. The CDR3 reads CASSDPGTGDGETQYF. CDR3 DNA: TGTGCCAGCAGCGATCCCGGGACAGGGGATGGGGAGACCCAGTACTTC.

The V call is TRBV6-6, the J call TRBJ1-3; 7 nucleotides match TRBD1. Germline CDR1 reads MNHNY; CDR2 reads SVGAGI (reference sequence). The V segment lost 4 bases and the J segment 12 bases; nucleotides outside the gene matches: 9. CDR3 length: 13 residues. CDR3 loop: CASSLERAGGIYF. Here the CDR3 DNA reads TGTGCCAGCAGTTTGGAAAGAGCAGGGGGCATATATTTT.

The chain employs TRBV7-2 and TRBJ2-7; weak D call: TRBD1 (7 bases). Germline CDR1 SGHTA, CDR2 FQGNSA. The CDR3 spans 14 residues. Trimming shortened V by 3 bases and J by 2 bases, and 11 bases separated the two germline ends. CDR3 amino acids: CASSFSGGTYEQYF. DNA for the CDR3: TGTGCCAGCAGCTTCTCAGGGGGGACCTACGAGCAGTACTTC.

CDR3 loop: CASSQGTGRGSQPQHF. Here the CDR3 DNA reads TGTGCCAGCAGTCAGGGGACAGGGCGAGGCAGTCAGCCCCAGCATTTT. The chain joins TRBV6-6 to TRBJ1-5, with TRBD1 identical over 9 bases. Unmatched junction bases numbered 11, after V lost 5 bases and J lost 6 bases. The length of the CDR3 is 16 residues. Per the germline V gene, CDR1 is MNHNY and CDR2 is SVGAGI (reference sequence).

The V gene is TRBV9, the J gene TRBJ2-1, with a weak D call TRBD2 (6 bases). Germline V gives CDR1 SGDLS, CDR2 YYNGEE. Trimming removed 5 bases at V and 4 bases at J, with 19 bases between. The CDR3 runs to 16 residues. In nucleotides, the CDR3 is TGTGCCAGCAGTTCGGGGGACCGCGGGTGGTACAATGAGCAGTTCTTC. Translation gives CASSSGDRGWYNEQFF.

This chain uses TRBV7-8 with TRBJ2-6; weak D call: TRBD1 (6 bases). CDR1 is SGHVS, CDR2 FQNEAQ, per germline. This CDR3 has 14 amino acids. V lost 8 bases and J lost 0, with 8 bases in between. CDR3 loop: CASSRGSGANVLTF. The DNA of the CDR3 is TGTGCCAGCTCCAGGGGCTCTGGGGCCAACGTCCTGACTTTC.

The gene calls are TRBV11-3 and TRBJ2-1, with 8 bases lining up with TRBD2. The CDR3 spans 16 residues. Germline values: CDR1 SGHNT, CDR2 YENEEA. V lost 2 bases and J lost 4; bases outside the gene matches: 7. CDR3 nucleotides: TGTGCCAGCAGCTTATGGAGCGCGGGGGGATACAATGAGCAGTTCTTC. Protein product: CASSLWSAGGYNEQFF.

CDR3 sequence (DNA): TGCGCCAGCAGCGGGTCACCCCGGCCCTCGCACACAGATACGCAGTATTTT. It is translated as CASSGSPRPSHTDTQYF. This chain connects TRBV10-1 to TRBJ2-3; D ambiguous. CDR1 is WNHNN, CDR2 SYGVQD, per germline (reference sequence). The CDR3 length is 17 residues. Trimming cost V 6 bases and J 2 bases, with 21 bases left between them.

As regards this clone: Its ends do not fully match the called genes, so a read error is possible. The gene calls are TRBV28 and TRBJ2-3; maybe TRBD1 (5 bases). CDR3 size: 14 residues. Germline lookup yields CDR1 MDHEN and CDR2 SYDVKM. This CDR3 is CASSLGRAGDAQYF. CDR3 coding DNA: TGTGCCAGCAGTTTAGGCAGGGCAGGAGATGCGCAGTATTTT.

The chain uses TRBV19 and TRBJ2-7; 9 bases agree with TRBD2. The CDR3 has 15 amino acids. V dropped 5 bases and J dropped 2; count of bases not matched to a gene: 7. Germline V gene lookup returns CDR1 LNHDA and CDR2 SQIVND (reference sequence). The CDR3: CASSLDSGRAYEQYF. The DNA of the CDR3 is TGTGCCAGTAGTTTGGATAGCGGGAGAGCCTACGAGCAGTACTTC.